One and the same sample provided the 20 T cell receptor beta chains below, sequenced in a study of blood T cell repertoires in COVID-19. The protocol was immunoSEQ multiplex PCR, while the TCRdb copy is restricted to in-frame clones and leaves out a portion. The table lists approximately 150,000 clones, 87% of them singletons. The sample comprised peripheral blood. Receptors originate from a man aged 45-65 years who had recovered from COVID-19.

The gene calls are TRBV7-8 and TRBJ2-7, with 11 bases fitting TRBD2. The CDR3 consists of 16 residues. Per the germline V gene, CDR1 is SGHVS and CDR2 is FQNEAQ. Unmatched junction bases numbered 5, after V lost 4 bases and J lost 0 bases. The CDR3, as DNA: TGTGCCAGCAGCTCGGGACTAGCGGCCTCCTCCTACGAGCAGTACTTC. It encodes CASSSGLAASSYEQYF.

This sequence joins TRBV12-3 or TRBV12-4 and TRBJ1-2, with D unclear. The ends were cut back, 2 bases at V and 2 bases at J, with 6 bases in the middle. The CDR3 sequence is 13 residues long. CDR3 nucleotide sequence: TGTGCCAGCAGTTTATACGGGAACTATGGCTACACCTTC. Protein sequence: CASSLYGNYGYTF.

This clone was seen only once. V usage is TRBV19 and J usage is TRBJ2-7; 10 bases agree with TRBD1. The germline V gene encodes CDR1 LNHDA and CDR2 SQIVND (reference sequence). The CDR3 consists of 17 residues. V shed 5 bases and J 2 bases; nucleotides not matched to a gene: 12. CDR3 DNA: TGTGCCAGTAGTCCGGGACAGGGGAAAGAGGGACCCTACGAGCAGTACTTC. Translation: CASSPGQGKEGPYEQYF.

The chain is built from TRBV9 and TRBJ2-1; 7 bases are shared with TRBD1. Trimming at V came to 4 bases and at J to 0 bases, leaving 4 bases not matched to a gene. CDR3 length: 15 residues. The germline V gene has CDR1 SGDLS and CDR2 YYNGEE. The CDR3: CASSYGTDSYNEQFF. Here the CDR3 DNA reads TGTGCCAGCAGCTACGGGACAGACTCCTACAATGAGCAGTTCTTC.

The chain couples TRBV30 to TRBJ2-7; D is perhaps TRBD1 (6 bases). V gave up 3 bases and J gave up 3 bases, with 12 bases separating them. The CDR3 has 13 residues. Germline V lookup: CDR1 GTSNPN, CDR2 SVGIG (reference sequence). The CDR3 DNA sequence: TGTGCCTGGAGCCCGACAGGACTCTACGAGCAGTACTTC. Translating it yields CAWSPTGLYEQYF.

The chain couples TRBV7-9 to TRBJ1-6; the D gene is possibly TRBD1 (6 bases). The V end lost 1 base, the J end lost 7 bases, and 17 bases lay between the germline ends. The CDR3 extends over 17 amino acids. Germline V gene sequence: CDR1 SEHNR, CDR2 FQNEAQ (reference sequence). The DNA of the CDR3 is TGTGCCAGCAGCTTAGGGAGGACAGCGGCCGGGAATTCACCCCTCCACTTT. Translating gives CASSLGRTAAGNSPLHF.

This clone was recorded a few times. The genes are TRBV19 and TRBJ1-5; 7 bases map to TRBD1. Germline V gives CDR1 LNHDA, CDR2 SQIVND (reference sequence). CDR3 length equals 15 residues. V was clipped by 3 bases and J by 4 bases; unmatched bases: 6. CDR3 residues: CASSIGGQQNQPQHF. CDR3 nucleotide sequence: TGTGCCAGTAGTATTGGGGGACAGCAAAATCAGCCCCAGCATTTT.

The chain carries TRBV15 and TRBJ1-1, with 8 bases fitting TRBD1. This CDR3 region has 16 residues. Germline CDR1 is LNHNV and CDR2 is YYDKDF (reference sequence). V lost 2 bases, J lost 5 bases, and 10 bases stayed unmatched. The DNA for the CDR3 is TGTGCCACCAGCAGACCGGACAGGGTGGGTTTTACTGAAGCTTTCTTT. Translation gives CATSRPDRVGFTEAFF. The variable domain in full, with the rest retrieved from reference TRBV15 and TRBJ1-1, is DAMVIQNPRYQVTQFGKPVTLSCSQTLNHNVMYWYQQKSSQAPKLLFHYYDKDFNNEADTPDNFQSRRPNTSFCFLDIRSPGLGDTAMYLCATSRPDRVGFTEAFFGQGTRLTVV.

This clone was seen only a few times. The rearrangement joins TRBV5-1 to TRBJ2-7; D might be TRBD1 (6 bases). CDR3 length: 14 amino acids. The V end lost 3 bases, the J end lost 0 bases, and 10 bases lay between the germline ends. Germline V lookup: CDR1 SGHRS, CDR2 YFSETQ. CDR3 protein: CASSSQGNSYEQYF. In DNA form, the CDR3 reads TGCGCCAGCAGCTCACAGGGTAACTCCTACGAGCAGTACTTC.

The chain links TRBV6-5 to TRBJ1-1, with 10 bases that match TRBD1. The CDR3 contains 15 residues. CDR1 is MNHEY, CDR2 SVGAGI, per germline. Trimming removed 5 bases from V and 5 bases from J; junction bases left unmatched: 8. DNA for the CDR3: TGTGCCAGCAGTACCCGGACAGGGGGGGGAACTGAAGCTTTCTTT. This gives the protein CASSTRTGGGTEAFF.

This sequence joins TRBV7-9 and TRBJ1-2; D unresolved. Trimming shortened V by 6 bases and J by 3 bases, and 29 bases separated the two germline ends. Per the germline V gene, CDR1 is SEHNR and CDR2 is FQNEAQ (reference sequence). The CDR3 extends over 19 amino acids. The CDR3 spells CASSIRPAASSIDYYGYTF. As DNA, the CDR3 is TGTGCCAGCAGTATTAGGCCGGCAGCTTCTTCGATAGACTACTATGGCTACACCTTC.

The V and J genes are TRBV19 and TRBJ1-5, with TRBD1 matching 8 bases. Per the germline V gene, CDR1 is LNHDA and CDR2 is SQIVND (reference sequence). The trim removed 10 bases at V and 2 bases at J, leaving 7 bases unmatched. This CDR3 has 14 residues. CDR3 sequence (DNA): TGTGCCACTATGGACAGGGTGGGCAATCAGCCCCAGCATTTT. This encodes CATMDRVGNQPQHF.

The genes are TRBV30 and TRBJ1-5; TRBD1 agrees at 8 bases. J was trimmed by 6 bases and V by 4 bases; bases with no gene match: 8. The CDR3 consists of 14 residues. The germline V gene encodes CDR1 GTSNPN and CDR2 SVGIG (reference sequence). The CDR3 region has the DNA TGTGCCTGGAAAGGTGGAACAGGGGGTCAGCCCCAGCATTTT. It codes for CAWKGGTGGQPQHF.

The V call is TRBV6-2 or TRBV6-3, the J call TRBJ1-1; TRBD1 is a possible D gene (5 bases). Germline V gene sequence: CDR1 MNHEY, CDR2 SVGEGT. The germline V and J ends were trimmed by 6 bases and 1 base, with 9 bases remaining between them. The CDR3 is 13 amino acids. CDR3 sequence: CASSWGENTEAFF. DNA for the CDR3: TGTGCCAGCAGCTGGGGCGAGAACACTGAAGCTTTCTTT.

This clone showed up just once. The V call is TRBV19, the J call TRBJ1-4; tentatively, D is TRBD1 (6 bases). Per germline, CDR1 LNHDA and CDR2 SQIVND (reference sequence). V gave up 3 bases and J gave up 6 bases, with 11 bases separating them. This CDR3 region has 14 residues. Here the CDR3 reads CASSIRGGDEKLFF. The CDR3 coding sequence is TGTGCCAGTAGTATCCGAGGGGGAGATGAAAAACTGTTTTTT.

This clone was seen at least ten times. The chain links TRBV5-1 to TRBJ2-7; the D gene is possibly TRBD1 (5 bases). The CDR3 runs to 15 residues. V lost 0 bases, J lost 0 bases, and 10 bases lay in between. Germline loops: CDR1 SGHRS, CDR2 YFSETQ. The CDR3 DNA reads as TGCGCCAGCAGCTTGGGACAGACACTCTCCTACGAGCAGTACTTC. It encodes CASSLGQTLSYEQYF.

V gene TRBV6-2 or TRBV6-3 combines with J gene TRBJ1-2, with D perhaps TRBD1 (6 bases). Germline CDR1 and CDR2: MNHEY and SVGEGT. The CDR3 length is 15 residues. Between the trimmed V and J ends, which lost 0 bases and 7 bases, there was a span of 15 bases. The CDR3 coding sequence is TGTGCCAGCAGTTACTCTAAAGTGGGGACACCTGGCTACACCTTC. Amino acids: CASSYSKVGTPGYTF.

The chain couples TRBV9 to TRBJ1-3; D ambiguous. Germline assignment: CDR1 SGDLS and CDR2 YYNGEE. The CDR3 contains 13 residues. V dropped 4 bases and J dropped 1 base, with 6 bases sitting between them. The CDR3 spells CASSYQSGNTIYF. The CDR3 nucleotides read TGTGCCAGCAGCTATCAGTCTGGAAACACCATATATTTT. Looking up the rest from reference TRBV9 and TRBJ1-3 gives the full variable domain: DSGVTQTPKHLITATGQRVTLRCSPRSGDLSVYWYQQSLDQGLQFLIQYYNGEERAKGNILERFSAQQFPDLHSELNLSSLELGDSALYFCASSYQSGNTIYFGEGSWLTVV.

The chain joins TRBV15 to TRBJ1-3, with unresolved D. CDR3 length: 15 residues. Trimming removed 0 bases from V and 4 bases from J, with 10 bases in between. From germline, CDR1 is LNHNV and CDR2 YYDKDF (reference sequence). In DNA form, the CDR3 reads TGTGCCACCAGCAGAGATGTACAGTTCGGAAACACCATATATTTT. Its translation is CATSRDVQFGNTIYF.

This clone was recorded once. The J gene is TRBJ1-4, the V gene TRBV5-8; 7 bases are a match to TRBD1. Trimming cost V 5 bases and J 5 bases; bases outside gene matches: 9. The germline V gene encodes CDR1 SGHTS and CDR2 YDEGEE. This CDR3 contains 15 residues. CDR3 protein: CASRKGTEENEKLFF. CDR3 coding DNA: TGTGCCAGCAGAAAAGGGACAGAAGAAAATGAAAAACTGTTTTTT.